Below, 10 T cell receptor beta chains from the same sample are listed, as sequenced in a study of graft-versus-host responses after intestinal transplantation. No antigen has been assigned to these receptors. The method was immunoSEQ multiplex PCR; TCRdb's version includes in-frame clones alone and lacks a portion of them. The sample lists over 85,000 clones; around 92% were seen once. Specimen: unstimulated CD4+ T cells sorted from spleen or lymph node cells, collected before transplant. Receptor source: a human donor who was the organ donor for an intestinal transplant.

This clone was seen a single time. The chain is built from TRBV19 and TRBJ1-3; D is unresolved. The CDR3 loop spans 13 amino acids. Germline lookup yields CDR1 LNHDA and CDR2 SQIVND (reference sequence). V was pared by 6 bases and J by 3 bases, with 9 bases between. CDR3 DNA: TGTGCCAGTAGCGGGAGAATTGGAAACACCATATATTTT. Translating gives CASSGRIGNTIYF.

This chain connects TRBV4-3 to TRBJ2-3; D unclear. The germline gives CDR1 LGHNA, CDR2 YSLEER. The CDR3 is made up of 17 amino acids. With 0 bases removed from V and 4 bases from J, the gap between germline ends came to 17 bases. CDR3 region: CASSQEVVSLGADTQYF. Written as DNA, the CDR3 is TGCGCCAGCAGCCAAGAGGTGGTAAGTCTGGGCGCAGATACGCAGTATTTT.

This sequence joins TRBV19 and TRBJ2-5; D is unclear. The DNA matches TRBJ2-7 better at its end, which makes the J call doubtful. Germline CDR1 LNHDA, CDR2 SQIVND (reference sequence). The CDR3 is made up of 16 amino acids. This CDR3 reads CASSIDLTRDSYEQYF. CDR3 DNA sequence: TGTGCCAGTAGTATAGATCTGACAAGGGACTCCTACGAGCAGTACTTC.

V and J are TRBV18 and TRBJ1-2, with D tentatively TRBD1 (5 bases). Germline V gene lookup returns CDR1 KGHSH and CDR2 LQKENI. CDR3 length: 14 residues. Trimming left V 3 bases short and J 5 bases short, with 13 bases between. DNA for the CDR3: TGTGCCAGCTCACCTGGTGGGGCCGAATATGGCTACACCTTC. Residues: CASSPGGAEYGYTF.

J is TRBJ1-2 and V is TRBV4-1, with 11 positions matching TRBD1. This CDR3 has 13 amino acids. From germline, CDR1 is MGHRA and CDR2 YSYEKL. V lost 4 bases and J lost 10; bases outside the gene matches: 5. The CDR3 protein is CASSLDRGPHYTF. DNA for the CDR3: TGCGCCAGCAGCCTGGACAGGGGGCCTCACTACACCTTC.

The gene calls are TRBV7-2 and TRBJ2-1; possible D gene TRBD1, 5 bases. V was shortened by 5 bases and J by 0 bases, with 11 bases between the two germline ends. This CDR3 comprises 15 residues. The germline V gene has CDR1 SGHTA and CDR2 FQGNSA. As DNA, the CDR3 is TGTGCCAGCAGCCCAGGGCGGAGCTCCTACAATGAGCAGTTCTTC. Protein sequence: CASSPGRSSYNEQFF.

This clone was seen only a few times. V is TRBV5-1 and J is TRBJ2-5, with 7 bases matching TRBD2. The V segment lost 0 bases and the J segment 3 bases; nucleotides outside the gene matches: 8. CDR1 SGHRS and CDR2 YFSETQ come from the germline V gene. There are 16 residues in the CDR3. For the CDR3, the DNA is TGCGCCAGCAGCTTGGTGGGGACTAAGGGGAAAGAGACCCAGTACTTC. Its protein is CASSLVGTKGKETQYF.

This sequence joins TRBV30 and TRBJ2-3; weak D call: TRBD2 (5 bases). This CDR3 has 14 amino acids. V was clipped by 2 bases and J by 0 bases, with 9 bases between them. Germline V CDR1 and CDR2: GTSNPN, SVGIG (reference sequence). The CDR3 DNA is TGTGCCTGGAGTAAAGGACTCAGCACAGATACGCAGTATTTT. It yields the protein CAWSKGLSTDTQYF.

The chain joins TRBV4-1 to TRBJ2-7, with D maybe TRBD2 (6 bases). Germline values: CDR1 MGHRA, CDR2 YSYEKL. The CDR3 totals 14 residues. Between the trimmed V and J ends, which lost 7 bases and 7 bases, there was a span of 20 bases. The CDR3 is CASTASPQGGEQYF. The CDR3 region has the DNA TGCGCCAGCACCGCAAGCCCCCAGGGAGGTGAGCAGTACTTC.

The chain is built from TRBV11-2 and TRBJ2-3, with 10 bases that match TRBD2. J lost 3 bases, V lost 4 bases, and 13 bases had no gene match. Per the germline V gene, CDR1 is SGHAT and CDR2 is FQNNGV. This CDR3 region has 18 residues. CDR3 sequence (DNA): TGTGCCAGCAGCTCCCGAGCGGGGGGGCCGTGGGGGACAGATACGCAGTATTTT. This gives the protein CASSSRAGGPWGTDTQYF.